This paragraph covers one TCR beta chain sequence. Its recognized antigen is unknown. No quality values exist for individual bases; no much larger clone is one base distant. The donors were healthy, HIV-negative adults who had no recently reported acute infections or vaccinations. Every donor was a Caucasian adult residing in Nashville, Tennessee, USA. CD4+ T cells were enriched through magnetic negative selection, after which naive cells were positively selected on CD45RA and the remaining negative fraction served as the memory subset. Blood was collected by leukapheresis, and PBMCs were isolated by Ficoll-Histopaque density gradient centrifugation and then cryopreserved in liquid nitrogen vapor phase. Analytical flow cytometry was used to check the purity and quantity of every magnetically sorted T cell population. Each sorted fraction had its genomic DNA isolated and then quantified by UV absorbance on a Nanodrop 2000c.

Using the deep immunoSEQ assay, multiplex PCR amplified TCR CDR3 regions from genomic DNA. For each cell subset, the extracted genomic DNA was distributed evenly across all wells of several immunoSEQ 96-well plates, and each plate served as one replicate. For sorted subsets, around 200 ng genomic DNA, equal to tens of thousands of T cell genomes, was loaded into each replicate PCR. Purified libraries were quantified with a Qubit 3.0 fluorometer, sized on a Bioanalyzer 2100, and re-quantified with the KAPA Library Quantification kit. Every immunoSEQ 96-well plate was sequenced on a dedicated single-read 150-cycle Illumina NextSeq 550 flow cell. In the original analysis: The immunoSEQ output contained only junctional sequences without quality scores, so filtering could not match that applied to full-length reads. Sequences were annotated with PyIR, a Python wrapper for IgBLAST v1.9, and V/J genes and CDR3 were assigned using IMGT germline references. Reads were filtered out if the reads had weak V/J assignments (E-value above 1e-6), no CDR3, stop codons, out-of-frame junctions, or ambiguous translated residues. V3J clonotypes were defined as sequences sharing an identical inferred V gene, J gene, and CDR3 amino acid sequence. The percentage overlap between two repertoires was calculated by dividing the number of shared unique clonotypes by the size of the smaller repertoire. RTK rarefaction, the Chao1 estimator, and Recon v2.1 estimates of unobserved clonotypes were used to assess repertoire richness. OLGA was used to compute generation probabilities for all TCRbeta clonotypes that the gDNA method yielded from four donors. TCRdb obtained this table from immuneACCESS and retained in-frame rearrangements with V and J assigned. These tables miss some clones; where compared with another copy, unresolved V genes account for less than half of the shortfall, and the remainder is unexplained. V, J and clone size derive from that table, while D and trimming were established from the DNA sequence. For this sample the table gives about 2.4 million clones, of which more than 80% were detected only once. Over 0.12% of the sample is held by the ten biggest clonotypes.

This sample is part of a study of shared clonotypes between healthy human individuals (dated by TCRdb to about 2020). In terms of the full investigation: The cohort included three men and a couple of women between 18 and 49 years of age. To estimate repertoire size and how much clonotypes are shared between individuals, the study performed deep sequencing of blood TCR repertoires from about five healthy adults. Leukapheresis yielded between about 0.8 and 9.5 billion PBMCs per donor. Different laboratories and diverse techniques were used to prepare libraries and sequence TCR repertoires, to increase sequencing depth and limit assay-specific biases. For each donor, three plates each were used for CD4 naive and CD4 memory, two plates were used for CD8 naive, and one plate was used for CD8 memory.

Study-level results and caveats: Even with the large sequencing depth, rarefaction of the sorted-subset datasets indicated that sequencing was incomplete. The small number of donors limited the genetic and exposure-history diversity represented. Roughly 5% of naive CD4, roughly 3.6% of naive CD8, approximately 2% of memory CD4, and around 0.4% of memory CD8 clonotypes were shared across four donors. Estimated clonotype richness was generally larger for naive than for memory subsets. Compared with non-shared clonotypes, the clonotypes found in all four sorted-subset donors had higher generation probabilities. Sampling was limited to blood, and TCR repertoires in tissue likely differ from TCR repertoires in blood. Pairwise subsampling indicated that sequencing depth was expected to affect the degree of clonotype sharing among donors.

For CDR1 and CDR2, the germline V gene lists MNHNS and SASEGT. Between the V and J ends, shortened by 1 base and 4 bases respectively, the junction contains 9 bases. The CDR3 covers 14 residues, taking in both the cysteine and the phenylalanine. Only the CDR3 DNA stays, 42 bases, in frame from base 1. Sequencing was carried out using naive CD4+ T cells sorted from blood. This specimen's cell subset or site label, interpreted: CD45RA+ positively selected. The clonotype originates from a man aged 18 to 30 in good health. This chain joins TRBV6-1 to TRBJ2-3; the D segment cannot be called with confidence. In nucleotide form, the sequence is TGTGCCAGCAGTGAAGAATCTGGGCCAGATACGCAGTATTTT. This codes for CASSEESGPDTQYF.